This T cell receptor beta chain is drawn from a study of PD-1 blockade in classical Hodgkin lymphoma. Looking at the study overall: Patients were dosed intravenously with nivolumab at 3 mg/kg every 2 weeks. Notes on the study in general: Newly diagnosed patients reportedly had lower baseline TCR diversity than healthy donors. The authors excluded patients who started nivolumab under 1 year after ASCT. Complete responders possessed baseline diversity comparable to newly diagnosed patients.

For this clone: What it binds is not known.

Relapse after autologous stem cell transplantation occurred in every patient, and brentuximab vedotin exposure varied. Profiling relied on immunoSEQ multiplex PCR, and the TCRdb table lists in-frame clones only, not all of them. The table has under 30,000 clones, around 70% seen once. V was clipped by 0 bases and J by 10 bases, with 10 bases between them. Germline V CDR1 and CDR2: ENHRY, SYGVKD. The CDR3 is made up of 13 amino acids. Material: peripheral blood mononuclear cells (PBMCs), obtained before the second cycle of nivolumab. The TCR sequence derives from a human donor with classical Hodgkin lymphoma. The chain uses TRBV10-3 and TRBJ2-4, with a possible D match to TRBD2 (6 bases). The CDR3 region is CAISESGGRIQYF. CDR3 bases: TGTGCCATCAGTGAGTCGGGGGGTAGGATTCAGTACTTC.